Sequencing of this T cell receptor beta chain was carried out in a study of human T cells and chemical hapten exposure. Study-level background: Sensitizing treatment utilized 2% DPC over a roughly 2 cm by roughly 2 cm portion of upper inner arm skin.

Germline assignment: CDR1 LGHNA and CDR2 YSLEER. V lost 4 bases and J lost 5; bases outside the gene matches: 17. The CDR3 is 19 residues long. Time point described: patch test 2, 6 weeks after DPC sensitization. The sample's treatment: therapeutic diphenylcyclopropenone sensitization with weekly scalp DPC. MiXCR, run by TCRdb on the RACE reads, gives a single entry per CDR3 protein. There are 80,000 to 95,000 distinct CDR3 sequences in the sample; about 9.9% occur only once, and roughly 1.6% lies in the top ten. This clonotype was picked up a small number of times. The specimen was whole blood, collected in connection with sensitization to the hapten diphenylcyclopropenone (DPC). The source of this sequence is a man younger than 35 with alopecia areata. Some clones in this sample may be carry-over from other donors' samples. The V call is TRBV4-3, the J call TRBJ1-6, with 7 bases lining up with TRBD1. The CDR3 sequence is CASSRSGFDRDVDNSPLHF. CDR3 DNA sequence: TGCGCCAGCAGCCGGAGCGGCTTCGACAGGGATGTCGATAATTCACCCCTCCACTTT.